This TCR beta chain originates from a study of cytomegalovirus exposure and HLA in healthy donors. Study outcomes and limitations: Using the classifier, cytomegalovirus status was reportedly diagnosed with high specificity and sensitivity.

Healthy donors of bone marrow made up the group. Both 60 Vbeta primers and 13 Jbeta primers went into the PCR. Method: immunoSEQ multiplex PCR; TCRdb's copy keeps in-frame clones and lacks some. Here the sample spans about 140,000 clones, approximately 70% being singletons. Note on this clone: The antigen remains unidentified.

This CDR3 spans 17 amino acids. Germline CDR1 LGHNA, CDR2 YSLEER. V lost 2 bases and J lost 2; bases outside the gene matches: 4. Sequencing was carried out using PBMCs. The genes are TRBV4-3 and TRBJ2-2, with TRBD2 identical over 11 bases. This clonotype was obtained from a woman in her sixties in good health and CMV-seronegative. Here the CDR3 reads CASSQSTSGSNTGELFF. CDR3 nucleotide sequence: TGCGCCAGCAGCCAATCCACTAGCGGGAGCAACACCGGGGAGCTGTTTTTT.